This T cell receptor beta chain was recovered during a study of blood T cell repertoires in COVID-19. Study-wide background: Acute and convalescent COVID-19 samples came from the United States, Italy and Spain. T cells, B-cell-depleted T cells, or PBMCs provided the cDNA or gDNA that served as material.

As handled by the study authors: Reference gene primer amplification gave estimated nucleated cell counts. Clones were read by immunoSEQ multiplex PCR, and TCRdb kept only the in-frame ones, dropping some. The V and J calls and clone size were taken over from that table, and D and trimming were inferred from the DNA. This sample has roughly 69,000 clones, with 65% to 80% found just once. The germline V and J ends were trimmed by 5 bases and 8 bases, with 11 bases remaining between them. The CDR3 loop spans 12 amino acids. Germline CDR1 reads MDHEN; CDR2 reads SYDVKM. V gene TRBV28 combines with J gene TRBJ2-3; a possible D gene is TRBD2 (6 bases). The sample taken for sequencing was peripheral blood. The clonotype comes from a human donor in a cohort sampled during active COVID-19. CDR3 DNA sequence: TGTGCCAGCAGTCCACTAGCCGGTACGCAGTATTTT. This gives the protein CASSPLAGTQYF.